This T cell receptor beta chain derives from a study of OX40 agonist ivuxolimab in advanced cancers. Looking at the study overall: Ivuxolimab was an agonistic, fully human IgG2 monoclonal antibody directed against OX40 (CD134), a costimulatory receptor. Intravenous ivuxolimab was administered to patients every 2 weeks at six dose levels: 0.01, 0.1, 0.3, 1.5, 3 and 10 mg/kg. Among the roughly 52 dose-escalation patients, some 20 had hepatocellular carcinoma, approximately 15 melanoma, 9 renal cell carcinoma and 9 head and neck cancer. In the dose-escalation cohort, over 65% of patients were male, and the mean age was around 60 years, with a range of about 20 to 79. Patients were allowed to have had prior anti-PD-1, anti-PD-L1 or anti-CTLA-4 therapy, and 30% to 40% of the dose-escalation patients had been treated with checkpoint inhibitors. Partial responses were achieved by three dose-escalation patients, of whom one had hepatocellular carcinoma and two had cutaneous melanoma. The point of sequencing TCRbeta in the periphery was to test whether ivuxolimab changed TCR sequence diversity and drove clonal T-cell expansion. The paper describes the monotherapy dose-escalation part (N ≈ 52 patients) of the phase I trial of ivuxolimab. Results the study describes overall, beyond this receptor: After ivuxolimab, CD8+ T cells had more expanded clones than CD4+ T cells on average. In the 0.1-3.0 mg/kg groups, partial responders were among the patients with the lowest normalized peripheral clonal expansion, particularly in CD8+ T cells. At doses of 0.1 to 3.0 mg/kg, clonal expansion of both CD4+ and CD8+ blood T cells was observed from baseline to week 6. The antigen specificity of the clonally expanded peripheral T cells was not determined. Low levels of normalized T-cell clonal expansion were also seen in some patients who did not respond.

The trial excluded patients who had a history of autoimmune disease or who were on systemic immunosuppression. Peripheral blood for TCR sequencing was drawn from every dose cohort at baseline, at cycle 4 day 1 and at cycle 7 day 1. The samples were drawn from a first-in-human, open-label, multicenter phase I dose-escalation trial of ivuxolimab. Adults with locally advanced or metastatic melanoma, renal cell carcinoma, hepatocellular carcinoma or head and neck squamous cell carcinoma were enrolled in the trial. CD4+ and CD8+ T cells were sorted separately from peripheral blood before TCR sequencing. Turning to this clone: It has no known antigen specificity. No qualities accompany the bases; no much larger clone lies one base away.

The CDR3 runs 13 residues from the cysteine to the phenylalanine. Of all the DNA, just the CDR3 is kept, 39 bases in frame from base 1. According to the germline V gene, CDR1 reads SGHRS and CDR2 reads YFSETQ. Between the V and J ends, shortened by 7 bases and 5 bases respectively, the junction contains 12 bases. Genomic DNA was isolated from the sorted cells so that the TCRbeta CDR3 region could be sequenced. The immunoSEQ Assay was used for sequencing of TCRbeta CDR3 regions. What TCRdb holds here is the immuneACCESS table cut down to in-frame rearrangements. Part of the clones is not present; checked against another copy, under half of the missing clones reflect an unresolved V gene, and the others are unexplained. The sample has approximately 69,000 clones on record, about 90% of them singletons. Of the sample, more than 2.5% is held by the ten largest clones.

This TCR was sampled from an adult with an advanced solid tumor such as melanoma, head and neck, liver or kidney cancer. The specimen comprised CD4+ or CD8+ T cells sorted from blood, sampled in a trial of the OX40 agonist ivuxolimab. The chain was built from TRBV5-1 and TRBJ1-4; the D gene is not confidently resolved. This receptor carries the CDR3 CASRLGPNEKLFF. In nucleotide form, the sequence is TGCGCCAGCCGACTAGGACCAAATGAAAAACTGTTTTTT.